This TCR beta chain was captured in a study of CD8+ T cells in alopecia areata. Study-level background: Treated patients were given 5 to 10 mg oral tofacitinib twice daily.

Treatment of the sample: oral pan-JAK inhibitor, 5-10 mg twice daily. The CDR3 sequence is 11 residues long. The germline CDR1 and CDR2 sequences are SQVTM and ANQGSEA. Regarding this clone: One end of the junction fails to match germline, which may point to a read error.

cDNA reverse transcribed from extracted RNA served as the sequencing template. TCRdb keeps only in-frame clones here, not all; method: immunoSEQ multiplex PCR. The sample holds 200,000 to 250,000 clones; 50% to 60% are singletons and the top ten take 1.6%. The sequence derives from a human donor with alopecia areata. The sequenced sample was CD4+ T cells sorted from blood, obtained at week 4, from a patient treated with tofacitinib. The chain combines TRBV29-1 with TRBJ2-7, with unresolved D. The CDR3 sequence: CSVDFGGSSEF. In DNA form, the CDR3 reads TGCAGCGTTGATTTCGGTGGGTCGTCAGAATTC.